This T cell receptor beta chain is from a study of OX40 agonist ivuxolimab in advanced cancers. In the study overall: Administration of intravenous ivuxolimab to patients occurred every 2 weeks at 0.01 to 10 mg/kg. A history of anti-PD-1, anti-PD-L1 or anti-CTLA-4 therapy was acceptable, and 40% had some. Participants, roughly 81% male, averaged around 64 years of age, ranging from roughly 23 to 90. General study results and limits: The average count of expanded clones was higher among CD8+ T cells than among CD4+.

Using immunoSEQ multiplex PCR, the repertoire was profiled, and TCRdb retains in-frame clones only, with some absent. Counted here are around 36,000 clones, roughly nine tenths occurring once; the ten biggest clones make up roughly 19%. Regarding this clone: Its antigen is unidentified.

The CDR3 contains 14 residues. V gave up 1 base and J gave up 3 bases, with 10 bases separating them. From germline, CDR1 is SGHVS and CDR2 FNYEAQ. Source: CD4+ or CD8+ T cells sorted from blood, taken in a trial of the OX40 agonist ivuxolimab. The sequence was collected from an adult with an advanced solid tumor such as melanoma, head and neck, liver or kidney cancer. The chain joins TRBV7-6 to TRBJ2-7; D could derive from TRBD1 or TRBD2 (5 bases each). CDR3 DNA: TGTGCCAGCAGCTTAGGTAGGGGAGTCTACGAGCAGTACTTC. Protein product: CASSLGRGVYEQYF. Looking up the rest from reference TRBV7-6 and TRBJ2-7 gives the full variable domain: GAGVSQSPRYKVTKRGQDVALRCDPISGHVSLYWYRQALGQGPEFLTYFNYEAQQDKSGLPNDRFSAERPEGSISTLTIQRTEQRDSAMYRCASSLGRGVYEQYFGPGTRLTVT.